Listed below are T cell receptor beta chains from one sample, sequenced in a study of T cell responses to AZD1222 COVID-19 vaccine. Sequencing was performed with immunoSEQ multiplex PCR; in TCRdb, only in-frame clones are kept and a portion is missing. Of about 66,000 clones in the sample, about four fifths were seen once. The specimen comprised peripheral blood, sampled on day 0 of MenACWY control vaccination. These receptors were taken from an adult in good health. Both conserved end residues are part of each CDR3. The D gene is left open where the match is weak. Not every row has a clone size; where given, it reads once, few, many or a size class.

j_gene: TRBJ2-3
abundance: -
d_gene: TRBD2
v_gene: TRBV5-1
CDR3nt: TGCGCCAGCAGCTTAGGACTAGTCGAGGGAGATACGCAGTATTTT
CDR3aa: CASSLGLVEGDTQYF

j_gene: TRBJ2-1
abundance: many
d_gene: TRBD2
v_gene: TRBV7-9
CDR3nt: TGTGCCAGCAGCTTATATAGCGGGGGGCTCTACAATGAGCAGTTCTTC
CDR3aa: CASSLYSGGLYNEQFF

j_gene: TRBJ2-1
abundance: -
d_gene: -
v_gene: TRBV19
CDR3nt: TGTGCCAGTAGGAGGGGATCATCGAACGATGAGCAGTTCTTC
CDR3aa: CASRRGSSNDEQFF

j_gene: TRBJ2-7
abundance: -
d_gene: TRBD2
v_gene: TRBV5-1
CDR3nt: TGCGCCAGCAGCTTCACAGCGGGAGCCGGCGAGCAGTACTTC
CDR3aa: CASSFTAGAGEQYF

j_gene: TRBJ1-5
abundance: -
d_gene: -
v_gene: TRBV7-2
CDR3nt: TGTGCCAGCAGCTTAGCACAGGGAACCAATCAGCCCCAGCATTTT
CDR3aa: CASSLAQGTNQPQHF

j_gene: TRBJ1-3
abundance: -
d_gene: TRBD1
v_gene: TRBV29-1
CDR3nt: TGCAGCGTTGGGACAGGGACTGGTCACACCATATATTTT
CDR3aa: CSVGTGTGHTIYF

j_gene: TRBJ1-4
abundance: -
d_gene: TRBD1
v_gene: TRBV6-5
CDR3nt: TGTGCCAGCAAGATCGGACAGGGGGGTGATGAAAAACTGTTTTTT
CDR3aa: CASKIGQGGDEKLFF

j_gene: TRBJ1-1
abundance: -
d_gene: -
v_gene: TRBV6-6
CDR3nt: TGTGCCAGCAGTTACTCAGGGGCGATTGAAGCTTTCTTT
CDR3aa: CASSYSGAIEAFF

j_gene: TRBJ2-2
abundance: -
d_gene: TRBD1
v_gene: TRBV5-1
CDR3nt: TGCGCCAGCAGATCCGGGACAGGGCTCACCGGGGAGCTGTTTTTT
CDR3aa: CASRSGTGLTGELFF

j_gene: TRBJ1-6
abundance: -
d_gene: TRBD1
v_gene: TRBV5-8
CDR3nt: TGTGCCAGCAGGGAAACAGGGGACTCACCCCTCCACTTT
CDR3aa: CASRETGDSPLHF

j_gene: TRBJ1-2
abundance: -
d_gene: -
v_gene: TRBV2
CDR3nt: TGTGCCAGCAAAGAAGACGGGCCTTCGAGCTACACCTTC
CDR3aa: CASKEDGPSSYTF

j_gene: TRBJ1-2
abundance: -
d_gene: -
v_gene: TRBV28
CDR3nt: TGTGCCAGCAGTCCTTACAGGGATGGCTATGGCTACACCTTC
CDR3aa: CASSPYRDGYGYTF

j_gene: TRBJ1-5
abundance: -
d_gene: -
v_gene: TRBV6-2/TRBV6-3
CDR3nt: TGTGCCAGCAGCCCCGGAGGAGCGGGGCTCCAGCCCCAGCATTTT
CDR3aa: CASSPGGAGLQPQHF

j_gene: TRBJ1-5
abundance: -
d_gene: -
v_gene: TRBV7-8
CDR3nt: TGTGCCAGCAGCTTAGACATAGGTCAGCCCCAGCATTTT
CDR3aa: CASSLDIGQPQHF

j_gene: TRBJ1-5
abundance: -
d_gene: -
v_gene: TRBV2
CDR3nt: TGTGCCAGCAGTGGGGCCTTTGGCAATCAGCCCCAGCATTTT
CDR3aa: CASSGAFGNQPQHF

j_gene: TRBJ2-7
abundance: -
d_gene: TRBD2
v_gene: TRBV3-1/TRBV3-2
CDR3nt: TGTGCCAGCAGCTTTGGAGCACTAGCGGGCTCCTACGAGCAGTACTTC
CDR3aa: CASSFGALAGSYEQYF

j_gene: TRBJ2-3
abundance: -
d_gene: -
v_gene: TRBV5-6
CDR3nt: TGTGCCAGCAGCCAAGTAGATACGCAGTATTTT
CDR3aa: CASSQVDTQYF

j_gene: TRBJ1-5
abundance: -
d_gene: -
v_gene: TRBV28
CDR3nt: TGTGCCAGCAGTTTTAGAGGGGCTCAGGGTAGCAATCAGCCCCAGCATTTT
CDR3aa: CASSFRGAQGSNQPQHF

j_gene: TRBJ2-3
abundance: -
d_gene: TRBD1
v_gene: TRBV29-1
CDR3nt: TGCAGCGTGCAGGGGGCTCGGACAGATACGCAGTATTTT
CDR3aa: CSVQGARTDTQYF

j_gene: TRBJ2-2
abundance: -
d_gene: -
v_gene: TRBV13
CDR3nt: TGTGCCAGCAGCTTAGAGGCGGGCGGGGAGCTGTTTTTT
CDR3aa: CASSLEAGGELFF

j_gene: TRBJ1-2
abundance: once
d_gene: TRBD1
v_gene: TRBV9
CDR3nt: TGTGCCAGCAGCGTAGCCCCGACAGGGGCCTATGGCTACACCTTC
CDR3aa: CASSVAPTGAYGYTF

j_gene: TRBJ2-5
abundance: -
d_gene: TRBD1
v_gene: TRBV2
CDR3nt: TGTGCCAGCAGCTGGGACAGGGTTGAGACCCAGTACTTC
CDR3aa: CASSWDRVETQYF

j_gene: TRBJ1-5
abundance: -
d_gene: -
v_gene: TRBV6-5
CDR3nt: TGTGCCAGCAGTTACTCGAATCCGGGATCTCAGCCCCAGCATTTT
CDR3aa: CASSYSNPGSQPQHF

j_gene: TRBJ2-1
abundance: -
d_gene: TRBD1
v_gene: TRBV7-2
CDR3nt: TGTGCCAGCAGTCCTCAGGGGGCGCCTATTAACAATGAGCAGTTCTTC
CDR3aa: CASSPQGAPINNEQFF

j_gene: TRBJ1-1
abundance: -
d_gene: -
v_gene: TRBV29-1
CDR3nt: TGCAGCGTGGGACGGACGAACACTGAAGCTTTCTTT
CDR3aa: CSVGRTNTEAFF

j_gene: TRBJ1-2
abundance: -
d_gene: TRBD1
v_gene: TRBV19
CDR3nt: TGTGCCAGTATTCCAACAGGGGATTACTATGGCTACACCTTC
CDR3aa: CASIPTGDYYGYTF

j_gene: TRBJ2-2
abundance: -
d_gene: -
v_gene: TRBV4-2
CDR3nt: TGTGCCAGCAGCCAAGCGGGGAACACCGGGGAGCTGTTTTTT
CDR3aa: CASSQAGNTGELFF

j_gene: TRBJ2-7
abundance: -
d_gene: TRBD2
v_gene: TRBV12-3/TRBV12-4
CDR3nt: TGTGCCAGCAGTTTAGTGGGGGGGAACGAGCAGTACTTC
CDR3aa: CASSLVGGNEQYF

j_gene: TRBJ2-5
abundance: -
d_gene: -
v_gene: TRBV6-5
CDR3nt: TGTGCCAGCAGTACCCTAACTGGGGCTGGAGAGACCCAGTACTTC
CDR3aa: CASSTLTGAGETQYF

j_gene: TRBJ2-2
abundance: -
d_gene: -
v_gene: TRBV28
CDR3nt: TGTGCCAGCAGTTTCTTCCGCAGGGCGAACACCGGGGAGCTGTTTTTT
CDR3aa: CASSFFRRANTGELFF

j_gene: TRBJ2-3
abundance: -
d_gene: TRBD1
v_gene: TRBV5-4
CDR3nt: TGTGCCAGCAGCATTCAGGGGGAGGATACGCAGTATTTT
CDR3aa: CASSIQGEDTQYF

j_gene: TRBJ2-1
abundance: -
d_gene: TRBD2
v_gene: TRBV7-3
CDR3nt: TGTGCCAGCAGCTTAGGTCTAGCGGGAGTTGGTGAGCAGTTCTTC
CDR3aa: CASSLGLAGVGEQFF

j_gene: TRBJ2-1
abundance: few
d_gene: TRBD1
v_gene: TRBV7-2
CDR3nt: TGTGCCAGCAGCTTAGCACAGGGGGCCTACAATGAGCAGTTCTTC
CDR3aa: CASSLAQGAYNEQFF

j_gene: TRBJ1-1
abundance: -
d_gene: -
v_gene: TRBV7-2
CDR3nt: TGTGCCAGCAGCTTAGTAAGGGTAAGGACTGAAGCTTTCTTT
CDR3aa: CASSLVRVRTEAFF

j_gene: TRBJ1-1
abundance: -
d_gene: -
v_gene: TRBV21-1
CDR3nt: TGTGCCAGCAGCAAAGAGGGGGAGGTGAACACTGAAGCTTTCTTT
CDR3aa: CASSKEGEVNTEAFF

j_gene: TRBJ2-1
abundance: -
d_gene: TRBD2
v_gene: TRBV6-5
CDR3nt: TGTGCCAGCAGGGCTAGCGGGACCCCCCATGAGCAGTTCTTC
CDR3aa: CASRASGTPHEQFF

j_gene: TRBJ1-4
abundance: -
d_gene: -
v_gene: TRBV3-1/TRBV3-2
CDR3nt: TGTGCCAGCAGCTCCGGGCTCGCGGCAGGCGAAAAACTGTTTTTT
CDR3aa: CASSSGLAAGEKLFF

j_gene: TRBJ1-1
abundance: -
d_gene: TRBD1
v_gene: TRBV18
CDR3nt: TGTGCCAGCTCACCATCGTCAGGGGGCCCTCAGCGAGCTTTCTTT
CDR3aa: CASSPSSGGPQRAFF

j_gene: TRBJ1-1
abundance: few
d_gene: -
v_gene: TRBV25-1
CDR3nt: TGTGCCAGCAGTGAAGTAGCAGGCCAGGGGAACACTGAAGCTTTCTTT
CDR3aa: CASSEVAGQGNTEAFF

j_gene: TRBJ1-1
abundance: -
d_gene: TRBD1
v_gene: TRBV19
CDR3nt: TGTGCCAGTAGTATGATCAGGACAGGGCCGAACACTGAAGCTTTCTTT
CDR3aa: CASSMIRTGPNTEAFF